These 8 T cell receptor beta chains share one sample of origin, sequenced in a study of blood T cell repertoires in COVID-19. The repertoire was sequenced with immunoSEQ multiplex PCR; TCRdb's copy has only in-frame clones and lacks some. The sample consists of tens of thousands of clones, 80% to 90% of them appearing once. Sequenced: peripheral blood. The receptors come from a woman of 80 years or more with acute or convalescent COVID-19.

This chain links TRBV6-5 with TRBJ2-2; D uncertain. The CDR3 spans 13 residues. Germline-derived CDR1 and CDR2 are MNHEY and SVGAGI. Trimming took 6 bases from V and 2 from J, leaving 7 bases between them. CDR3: CASSRVNTGELFF. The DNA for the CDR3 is TGTGCCAGCAGCCGGGTTAACACCGGGGAGCTGTTTTTT.

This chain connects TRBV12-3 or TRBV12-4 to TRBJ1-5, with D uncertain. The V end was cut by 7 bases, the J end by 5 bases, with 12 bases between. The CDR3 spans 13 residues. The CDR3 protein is CASTPGGYQPQHF. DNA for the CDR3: TGTGCCAGCACCCCTGGCGGTTATCAGCCCCAGCATTTT.

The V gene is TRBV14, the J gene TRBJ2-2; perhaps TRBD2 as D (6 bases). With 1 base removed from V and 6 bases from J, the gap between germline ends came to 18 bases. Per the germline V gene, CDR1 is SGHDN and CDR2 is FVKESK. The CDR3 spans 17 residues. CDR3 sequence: CASSQARLVMGPGELFF. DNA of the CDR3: TGTGCCAGCAGCCAAGCGAGACTAGTAATGGGACCCGGGGAGCTGTTTTTT.

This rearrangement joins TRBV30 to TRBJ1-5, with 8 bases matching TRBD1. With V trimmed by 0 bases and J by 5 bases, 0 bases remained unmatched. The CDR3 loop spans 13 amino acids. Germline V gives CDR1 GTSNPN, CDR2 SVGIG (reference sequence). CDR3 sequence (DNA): TGTGCCTGGAGTGTACAGGGGGATCAGCCCCAGCATTTT. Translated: CAWSVQGDQPQHF.

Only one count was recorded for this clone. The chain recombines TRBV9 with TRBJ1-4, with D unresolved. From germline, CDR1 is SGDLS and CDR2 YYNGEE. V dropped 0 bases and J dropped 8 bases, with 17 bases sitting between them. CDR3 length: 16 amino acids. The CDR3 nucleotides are TGTGCCAGCAGCGTAGGAGAGGCCCTCAGAGTGGAAAAACTGTTTTTT. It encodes CASSVGEALRVEKLFF.

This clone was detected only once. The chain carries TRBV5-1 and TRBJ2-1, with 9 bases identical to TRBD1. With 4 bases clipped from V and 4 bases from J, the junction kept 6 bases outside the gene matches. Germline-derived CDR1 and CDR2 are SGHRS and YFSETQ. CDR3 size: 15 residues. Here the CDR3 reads CASSQGTGKYNEQFF. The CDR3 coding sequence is TGCGCCAGCAGCCAGGGGACAGGGAAATACAATGAGCAGTTCTTC.

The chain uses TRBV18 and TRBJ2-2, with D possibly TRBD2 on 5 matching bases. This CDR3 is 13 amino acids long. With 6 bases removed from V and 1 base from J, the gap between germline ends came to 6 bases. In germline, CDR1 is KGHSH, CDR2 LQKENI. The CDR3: CASSRENTGELFF. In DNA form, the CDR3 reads TGTGCCAGCTCTCGGGAGAACACCGGGGAGCTGTTTTTT. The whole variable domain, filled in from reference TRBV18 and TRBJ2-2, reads NAGVMQNPRHLVRRRGQEARLRCSPMKGHSHVYWYRQLPEEGLKFMVYLQKENIIDESGMPKERFSAEFPKEGPSILRIQQVVRGDSAAYFCASSRENTGELFFGEGSRLTVL.

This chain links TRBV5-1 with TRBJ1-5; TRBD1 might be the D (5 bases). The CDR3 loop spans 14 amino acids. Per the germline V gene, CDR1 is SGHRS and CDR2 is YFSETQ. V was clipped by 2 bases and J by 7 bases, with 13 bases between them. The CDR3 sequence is CASSFTGMGQPQHF. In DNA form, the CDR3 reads TGCGCCAGCAGCTTTACAGGAATGGGCCAGCCCCAGCATTTT.